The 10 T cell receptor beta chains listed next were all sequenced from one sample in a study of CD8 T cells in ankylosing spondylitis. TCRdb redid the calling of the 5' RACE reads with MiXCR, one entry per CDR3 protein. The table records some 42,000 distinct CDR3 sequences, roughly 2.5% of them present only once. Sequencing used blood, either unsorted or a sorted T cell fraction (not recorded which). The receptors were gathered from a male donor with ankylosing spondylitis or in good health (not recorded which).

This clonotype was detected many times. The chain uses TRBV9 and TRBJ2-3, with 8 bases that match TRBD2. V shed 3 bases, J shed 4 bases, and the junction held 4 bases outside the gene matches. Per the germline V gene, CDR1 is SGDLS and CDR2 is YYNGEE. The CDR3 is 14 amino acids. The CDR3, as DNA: TGTGCCAGCAGCGCAGCGGGAGTGGCAGATACGCAGTATTTT. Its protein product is CASSAAGVADTQYF.

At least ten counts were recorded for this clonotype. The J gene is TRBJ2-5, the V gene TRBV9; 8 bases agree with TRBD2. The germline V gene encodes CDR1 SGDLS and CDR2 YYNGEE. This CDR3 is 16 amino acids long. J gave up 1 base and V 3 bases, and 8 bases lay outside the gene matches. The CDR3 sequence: CASSAGTRASQETQYF. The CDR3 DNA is TGTGCCAGCAGCGCCGGGACTAGGGCGAGCCAAGAGACCCAGTACTTC.

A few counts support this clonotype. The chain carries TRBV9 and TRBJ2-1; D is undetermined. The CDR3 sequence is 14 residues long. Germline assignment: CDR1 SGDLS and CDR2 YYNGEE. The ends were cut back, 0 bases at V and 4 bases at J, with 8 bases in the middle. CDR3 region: CASSVEGQYNEQFF. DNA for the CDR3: TGTGCCAGCAGCGTAGAAGGTCAGTACAATGAGCAGTTCTTC.

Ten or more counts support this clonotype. CDR3 amino acids: CASSVQLAPYEQYF. The CDR3, as DNA: TGTGCCAGCAGCGTACAACTAGCCCCCTACGAGCAGTACTTC. V gene TRBV9 combines with J gene TRBJ2-7; D possibly corresponds to TRBD2 (6 bases). Germline CDR1 SGDLS, CDR2 YYNGEE. The ends were cut back, 1 base at V and 2 bases at J, with 10 bases in the middle. The CDR3 spans 14 residues.

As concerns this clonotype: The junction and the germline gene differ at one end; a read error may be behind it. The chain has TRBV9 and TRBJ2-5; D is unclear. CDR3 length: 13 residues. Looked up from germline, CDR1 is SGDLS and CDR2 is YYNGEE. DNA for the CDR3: TGTGACAGCAGCGTAGATGCCCCAGAGACCCAGTACTTC. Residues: CDSSVDAPETQYF.

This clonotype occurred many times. The CDR3 loop reads CASSVAAGGNTGELFF. CDR3 DNA: TGTGCCAGCAGCGTAGCTGCGGGAGGGAACACCGGGGAGCTGTTTTTT. The rearrangement uses TRBV9 and TRBJ2-2, with 8 nucleotides matching TRBD2. The CDR3 has 16 residues. Trimming removed 0 bases from V and 1 base from J; junction bases left unmatched: 2. Germline values: CDR1 SGDLS, CDR2 YYNGEE.

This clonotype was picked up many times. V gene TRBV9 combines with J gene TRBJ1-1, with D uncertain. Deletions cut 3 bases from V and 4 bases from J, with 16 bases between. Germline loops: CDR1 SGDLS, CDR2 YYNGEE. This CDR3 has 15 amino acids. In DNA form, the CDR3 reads TGTGCCAGCAGCGGCGTCGCGGGGTGGGGCACTGAAGCTTTCTTT. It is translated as CASSGVAGWGTEAFF. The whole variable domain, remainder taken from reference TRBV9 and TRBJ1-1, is DSGVTQTPKHLITATGQRVTLRCSPRSGDLSVYWYQQSLDQGLQFLIQYYNGEERAKGNILERFSAQQFPDLHSELNLSSLELGDSALYFCASSGVAGWGTEAFFGQGTRLTVV.

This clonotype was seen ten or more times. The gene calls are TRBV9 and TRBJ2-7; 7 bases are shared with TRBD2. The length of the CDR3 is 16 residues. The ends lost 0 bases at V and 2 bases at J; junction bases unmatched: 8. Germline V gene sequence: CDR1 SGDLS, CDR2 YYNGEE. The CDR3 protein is CASSVALGSGPYEQYF. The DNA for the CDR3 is TGTGCCAGCAGCGTAGCATTGGGTAGCGGGCCCTACGAGCAGTACTTC. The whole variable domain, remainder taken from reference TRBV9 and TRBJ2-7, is DSGVTQTPKHLITATGQRVTLRCSPRSGDLSVYWYQQSLDQGLQFLIQYYNGEERAKGNILERFSAQQFPDLHSELNLSSLELGDSALYFCASSVALGSGPYEQYFGPGTRLTVT.

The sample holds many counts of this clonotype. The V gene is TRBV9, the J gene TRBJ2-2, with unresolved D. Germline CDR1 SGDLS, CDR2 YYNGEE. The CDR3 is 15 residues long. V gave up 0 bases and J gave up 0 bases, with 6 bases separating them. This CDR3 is CASSVVAANTGELFF. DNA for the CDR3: TGTGCCAGCAGCGTAGTCGCAGCGAACACCGGGGAGCTGTTTTTT.

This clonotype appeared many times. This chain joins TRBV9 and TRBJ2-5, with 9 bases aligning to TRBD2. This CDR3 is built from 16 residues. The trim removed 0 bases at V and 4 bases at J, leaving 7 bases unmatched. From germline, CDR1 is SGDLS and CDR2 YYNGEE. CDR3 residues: CASSVAGGRAGETQYF. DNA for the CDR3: TGTGCCAGCAGCGTAGCTGGCGGGAGGGCCGGAGAGACCCAGTACTTC.